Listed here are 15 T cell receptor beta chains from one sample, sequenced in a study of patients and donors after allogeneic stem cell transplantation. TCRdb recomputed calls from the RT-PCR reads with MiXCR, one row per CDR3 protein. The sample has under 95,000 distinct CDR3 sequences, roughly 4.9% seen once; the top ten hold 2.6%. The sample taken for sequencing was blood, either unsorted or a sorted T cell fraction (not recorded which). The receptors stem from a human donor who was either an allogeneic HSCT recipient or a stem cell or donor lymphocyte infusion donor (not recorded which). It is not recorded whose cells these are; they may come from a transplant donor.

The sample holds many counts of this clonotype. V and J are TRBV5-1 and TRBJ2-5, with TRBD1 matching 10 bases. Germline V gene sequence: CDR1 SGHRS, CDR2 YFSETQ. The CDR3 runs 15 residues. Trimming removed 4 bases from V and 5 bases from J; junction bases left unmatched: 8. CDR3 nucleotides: TGCGCCAGCAGCGTAGGGACAGGGGCTGGGGAGACCCAGTACTTC. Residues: CASSVGTGAGETQYF.

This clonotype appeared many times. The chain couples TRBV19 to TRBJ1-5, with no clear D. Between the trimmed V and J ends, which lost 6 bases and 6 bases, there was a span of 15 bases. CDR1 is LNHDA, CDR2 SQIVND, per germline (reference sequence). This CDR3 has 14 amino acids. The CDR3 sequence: CASSPVSPVQPQHF. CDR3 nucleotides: TGTGCCAGTAGCCCGGTCAGTCCGGTTCAGCCCCAGCATTTT.

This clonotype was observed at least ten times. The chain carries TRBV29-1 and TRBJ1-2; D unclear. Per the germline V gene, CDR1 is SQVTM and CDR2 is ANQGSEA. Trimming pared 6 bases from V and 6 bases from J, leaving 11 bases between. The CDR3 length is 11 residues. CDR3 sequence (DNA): TGCAGCGTCCAAGGACTGGATGGCTACACCTTC. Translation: CSVQGLDGYTF.

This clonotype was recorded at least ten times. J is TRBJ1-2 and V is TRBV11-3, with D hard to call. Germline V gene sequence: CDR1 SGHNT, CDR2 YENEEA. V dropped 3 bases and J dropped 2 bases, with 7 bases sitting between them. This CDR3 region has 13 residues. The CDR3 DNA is TGTGCCAGCAGCTTGGCAGTCAACTATGGCTACACCTTC. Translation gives CASSLAVNYGYTF.

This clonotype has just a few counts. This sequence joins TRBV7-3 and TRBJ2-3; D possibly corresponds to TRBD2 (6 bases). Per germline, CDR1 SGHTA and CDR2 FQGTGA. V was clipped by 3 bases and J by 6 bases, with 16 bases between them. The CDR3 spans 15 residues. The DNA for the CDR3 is TGTGCCAGCAGCTTTACGGCGGGGATAGGGGATACGCAGTATTTT. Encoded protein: CASSFTAGIGDTQYF.

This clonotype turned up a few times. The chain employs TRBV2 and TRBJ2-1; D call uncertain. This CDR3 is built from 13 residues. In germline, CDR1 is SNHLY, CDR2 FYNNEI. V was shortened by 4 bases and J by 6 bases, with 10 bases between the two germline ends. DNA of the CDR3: TGTGCCAGCAGTGGGGATCGCGGCAATGAGCAGTTCTTC. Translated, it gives CASSGDRGNEQFF. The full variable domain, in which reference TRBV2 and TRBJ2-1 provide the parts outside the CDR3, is EPEVTQTPSHQVTQMGQEVILRCVPISNHLYFYWYRQILGQKVEFLVSFYNNEISEKSEIFDDQFSVERPDGSNFTLKIRSTKLEDSAMYFCASSGDRGNEQFFGPGTRLTVL.

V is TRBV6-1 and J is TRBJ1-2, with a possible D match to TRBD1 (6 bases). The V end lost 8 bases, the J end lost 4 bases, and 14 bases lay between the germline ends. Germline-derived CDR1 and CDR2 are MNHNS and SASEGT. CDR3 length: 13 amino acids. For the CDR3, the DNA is TGTGCCAGCTCTCGACAGGCACTCTATGGCTACACCTTC. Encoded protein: CASSRQALYGYTF.

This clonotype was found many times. As DNA, the CDR3 is TGCAGTGCTTATTCCGGACAGAGGGGCGGCTACACCTTC. Translating gives CSAYSGQRGGYTF. This sequence joins TRBV20-1 and TRBJ1-2; TRBD1 might be the D (6 bases). The CDR3 is made up of 13 amino acids. The V end was cut by 5 bases, the J end by 8 bases, with 18 bases between. The germline gives CDR1 DFQATT, CDR2 SNEGSKA (reference sequence).

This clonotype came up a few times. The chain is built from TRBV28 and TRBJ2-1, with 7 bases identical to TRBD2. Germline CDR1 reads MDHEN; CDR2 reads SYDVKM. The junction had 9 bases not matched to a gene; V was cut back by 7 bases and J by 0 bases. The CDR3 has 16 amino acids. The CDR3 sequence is CASIESGASSYNEQFF. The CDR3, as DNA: TGTGCCAGCATTGAGAGCGGGGCAAGCTCCTACAATGAGCAGTTCTTC.

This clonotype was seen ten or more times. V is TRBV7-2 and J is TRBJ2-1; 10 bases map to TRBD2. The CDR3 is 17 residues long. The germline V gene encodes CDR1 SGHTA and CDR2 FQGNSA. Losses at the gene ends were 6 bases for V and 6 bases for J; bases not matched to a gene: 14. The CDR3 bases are TGTGCCAGCAGTCTAGGGAAGCGGGGGGGCCGAGTCAATGAGCAGTTCTTC. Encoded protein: CASSLGKRGGRVNEQFF.

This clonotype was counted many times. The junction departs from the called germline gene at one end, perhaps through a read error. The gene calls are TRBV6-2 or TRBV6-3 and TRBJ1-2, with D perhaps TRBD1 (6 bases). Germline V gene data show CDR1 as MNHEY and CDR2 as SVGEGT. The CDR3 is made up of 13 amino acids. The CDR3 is CASSYSSWTAPLF. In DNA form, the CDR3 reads TGTGCCAGCAGTTACTCGAGCTGGACAGCGCCCCTCTTC.

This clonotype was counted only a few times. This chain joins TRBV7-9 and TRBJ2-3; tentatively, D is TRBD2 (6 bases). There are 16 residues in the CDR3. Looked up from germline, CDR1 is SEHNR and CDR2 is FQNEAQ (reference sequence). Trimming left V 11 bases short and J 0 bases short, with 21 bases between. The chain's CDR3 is CAYPGGAGRSTDTQYF. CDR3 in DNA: TGTGCCTACCCGGGCGGGGCGGGCCGTAGCACAGATACGCAGTATTTT.

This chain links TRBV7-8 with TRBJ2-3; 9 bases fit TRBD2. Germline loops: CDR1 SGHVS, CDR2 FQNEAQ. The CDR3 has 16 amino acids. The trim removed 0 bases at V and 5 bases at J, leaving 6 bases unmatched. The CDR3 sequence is CASSLAGGGAIDTQYF. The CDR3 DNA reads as TGTGCCAGCAGCTTAGCCGGCGGGGGGGCAATAGATACGCAGTATTTT.

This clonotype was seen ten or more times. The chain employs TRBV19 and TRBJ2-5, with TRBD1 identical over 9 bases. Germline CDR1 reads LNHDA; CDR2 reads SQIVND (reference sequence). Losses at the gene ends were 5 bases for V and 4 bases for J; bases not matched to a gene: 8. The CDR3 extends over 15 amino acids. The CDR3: CASSPGTGTGETQYF. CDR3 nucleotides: TGTGCCAGTAGTCCGGGGACAGGGACGGGAGAGACCCAGTACTTC.

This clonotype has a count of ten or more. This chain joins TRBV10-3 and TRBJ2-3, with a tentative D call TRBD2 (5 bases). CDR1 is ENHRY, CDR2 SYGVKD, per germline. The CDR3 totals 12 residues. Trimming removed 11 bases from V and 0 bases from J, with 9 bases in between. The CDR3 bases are TGTGCCGCGAGAGGGAGCACAGATACGCAGTATTTT. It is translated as CAARGSTDTQYF.